The 14 T cell receptor beta chains below all came from one sample that was sequenced in a study of technical replicates of blood from a few donors. The repertoire was sequenced with immunoSEQ multiplex PCR; TCRdb's copy has only in-frame clones and lacks some. The sample carries approximately 78,000 clones, roughly 95% recorded once. Sample: T cells isolated from PBMCs. These receptors were obtained from a human donor in good health.

This chain joins TRBV19 and TRBJ1-1; D is perhaps TRBD1 (5 bases). Looked up from germline, CDR1 is LNHDA and CDR2 is SQIVND (reference sequence). Trimming cost V 9 bases and J 3 bases, with 23 bases left between them. The CDR3 sequence is 16 residues long. CDR3 sequence (DNA): TGTGCCAGCTCAGACAGTGCGTGGGGAAGGGACACTGAAGCTTTCTTT. Protein: CASSDSAWGRDTEAFF.

This rearrangement joins TRBV27 to TRBJ2-1, with D perhaps matching TRBD2 (5 bases). V was shortened by 6 bases and J by 6 bases, with 18 bases between the two germline ends. CDR3 length equals 15 residues. CDR1 MNHEY and CDR2 SMNVEV come from the germline V gene (reference sequence). The CDR3 DNA reads TGTGCCAGCAGCCCGTGGCGGGTAGAGGTCAATGAGCAGTTCTTC. Encoded protein: CASSPWRVEVNEQFF.

The chain joins TRBV6-1 to TRBJ2-7, with D possibly being TRBD2 (5 bases). The CDR3 sequence is 15 residues long. V dropped 1 base and J dropped 3 bases, with 13 bases sitting between them. Germline values: CDR1 MNHNS, CDR2 SASEGT. The CDR3 DNA follows: TGTGCCAGCAGTGAAGGGACTCCTCGGGGCTACGAGCAGTACTTC. As protein: CASSEGTPRGYEQYF.

The chain links TRBV4-1 to TRBJ2-1; 7 bases map to TRBD2. This CDR3 has 17 amino acids. The germline V gene encodes CDR1 MGHRA and CDR2 YSYEKL. Unmatched junction bases numbered 10, after V lost 4 bases and J lost 1 base. The CDR3 sequence is CASSPFSGRGSYNEQFF. CDR3 DNA: TGCGCCAGCAGCCCCTTTTCGGGGAGGGGTTCCTACAATGAGCAGTTCTTC.

This sequence joins TRBV9 and TRBJ2-3; 7 bases match TRBD1. Germline CDR1 and CDR2: SGDLS and YYNGEE. This CDR3 contains 20 residues. V was pared by 0 bases and J by 0 bases, with 16 bases of the junction left unmatched. CDR3 protein: CASSVATGTASHLSTDTQYF. CDR3 nucleotide sequence: TGTGCCAGCAGCGTAGCTACCGGGACAGCCAGCCATCTTAGCACAGATACGCAGTATTTT.

The genes are TRBV6-4 and TRBJ2-1, with 8 bases lining up with TRBD1. Trimming removed 4 bases from V and 5 bases from J; junction bases left unmatched: 10. CDR1 MRHNA and CDR2 SNTAGT come from the germline V gene. The CDR3 runs 16 residues. CDR3 bases: TGTGCCAGCAGTGTTTTGTTCACAGGGGGTCACAATGAGCAGTTCTTC. The encoded protein is CASSVLFTGGHNEQFF.

In its sample, this clone was seen a few times. V and J are TRBV2 and TRBJ1-6; D is possibly TRBD1 (5 bases). The V gene's germline CDR1 is SNHLY and CDR2 FYNNEI. The V end lost 1 base, the J end lost 10 bases, and 11 bases lay between the germline ends. The length of the CDR3 is 14 residues. The CDR3 bases are TGTGCCAGCAGTGAAGACCAGGGCGGCTCACCCCTCCACTTT. The encoded protein is CASSEDQGGSPLHF.

The chain links TRBV5-1 to TRBJ1-5, with D hard to call. The CDR3 has 15 amino acids. Germline V gene data show CDR1 as SGHRS and CDR2 as YFSETQ. With 0 bases removed from V and 0 bases from J, the gap between germline ends came to 7 bases. CDR3 loop: CASSLAGNSNQPQHF. The CDR3, as DNA: TGCGCCAGCAGCTTGGCGGGGAATAGCAATCAGCCCCAGCATTTT.

J is TRBJ2-5 and V is TRBV27; 8 nucleotides match TRBD2. Germline V lookup: CDR1 MNHEY, CDR2 SMNVEV (reference sequence). Trimming at V came to 0 bases and at J to 5 bases, leaving 8 bases not matched to a gene. The CDR3 is made up of 16 amino acids. CDR3 bases: TGTGCCAGCAGTTTATCACCGGGGGGGAGCGGGGAGACCCAGTACTTC. Its protein is CASSLSPGGSGETQYF.

V gene TRBV7-6 combines with J gene TRBJ2-2; 7 bases are shared with TRBD1. Losses at the gene ends were 5 bases for V and 5 bases for J; bases not matched to a gene: 14. Germline loops: CDR1 SGHVS, CDR2 FNYEAQ. This CDR3 region has 17 residues. The DNA of the CDR3 is TGTGCCAGCAGCATATTACCGCTGACAGGGCTGACCGGGGAGCTGTTTTTT. It translates to CASSILPLTGLTGELFF.

This chain connects TRBV11-3 to TRBJ2-5; 7 bases align to TRBD2. The CDR3 has 14 amino acids. The V and J ends lost 4 bases and 4 bases, in that order; junction bases with no gene match: 6. Looked up from germline, CDR1 is SGHNT and CDR2 is YENEEA. CDR3 sequence reads: CASSSAGDGETQYF. CDR3 nucleotide sequence: TGTGCCAGCAGCTCGGCGGGAGATGGAGAGACCCAGTACTTC.

This clone showed up just a few times. A read error may produce the germline difference seen at one junction end. The rearrangement joins TRBV2 to TRBJ2-7, with TRBD1 as a possible D gene (6 bases). This CDR3 comprises 14 residues. Germline V lookup: CDR1 SNHLY, CDR2 FYNNEI. CDR3 nucleotides: TGTGCCAGCAGTGAAACTTATGGACAGAGCATTCCCGACTTC. Its protein is CASSETYGQSIPDF.

The chain couples TRBV2 to TRBJ1-3; no reliable D call. Trimming removed 8 bases from V and 0 bases from J, with 11 bases in between. This CDR3 has 14 amino acids. The germline gives CDR1 SNHLY, CDR2 FYNNEI. The CDR3 nucleotides read TGTGCCAGCCTCCCCTCCCGCTCTGGAAACACCATATATTTT. This codes for CASLPSRSGNTIYF. The whole variable domain, filled in from reference TRBV2 and TRBJ1-3, reads EPEVTQTPSHQVTQMGQEVILRCVPISNHLYFYWYRQILGQKVEFLVSFYNNEISEKSEIFDDQFSVERPDGSNFTLKIRSTKLEDSAMYFCASLPSRSGNTIYFGEGSWLTVV.

The chain combines TRBV4-2 with TRBJ1-2, with 9 bases lining up with TRBD1. Germline V CDR1 and CDR2: LGHNA, YNFKEQ. The CDR3 is made up of 18 amino acids. After removal of 0 bases from V and 5 bases from J, the junction contained 13 bases not matched to a gene. CDR3: CASSQEGGRTGAFYGYTF. CDR3 nucleotide sequence: TGTGCCAGCAGCCAAGAAGGAGGGAGGACAGGGGCTTTTTATGGCTACACCTTC.